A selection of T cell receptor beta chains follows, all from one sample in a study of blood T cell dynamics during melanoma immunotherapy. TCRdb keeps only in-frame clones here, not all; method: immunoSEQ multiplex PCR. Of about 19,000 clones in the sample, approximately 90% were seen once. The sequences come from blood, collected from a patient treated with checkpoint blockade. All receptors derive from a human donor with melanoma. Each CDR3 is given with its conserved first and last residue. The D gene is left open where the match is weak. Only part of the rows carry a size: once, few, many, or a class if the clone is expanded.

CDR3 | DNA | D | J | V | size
CASREREGRNEQFF | TGTGCCAGCAGAGAGCGGGAGGGAAGAAATGAGCAGTTCTTC | TRBD2 | TRBJ2-1 | TRBV2 | -
CASSLPIPGELFF | TGCGCCAGCAGCTTGCCTATCCCCGGGGAGCTGTTTTTT | - | TRBJ2-2 | TRBV5-1 | -
CASSLETGRDTIYF | TGCGCCAGCAGCTTGGAAACAGGGAGGGACACCATATATTTT | - | TRBJ1-3 | TRBV5-1 | -
CASSQETETQYF | TGTGCCAGCAGCCAAGAGACAGAGACCCAGTACTTC | - | TRBJ2-5 | TRBV4-2 | -
CASSLWRETEAFF | TGTGCCAGCAGTTTATGGAGGGAAACTGAAGCTTTCTTT | - | TRBJ1-1 | TRBV28 | -
CASSWGLTEAFF | TGTGCCAGCTCTTGGGGACTCACTGAAGCTTTCTTT | - | TRBJ1-1 | TRBV28 | once
CASSFSASGSPYEQYF | TGTGCCAGCAGCTTTTCCGCTAGCGGGAGCCCCTACGAGCAGTACTTC | TRBD2 | TRBJ2-7 | TRBV7-2 | few
CAIKPAGASSTGELFF | TGTGCCATCAAACCAGCGGGAGCCTCGAGCACCGGGGAGCTGTTTTTT | TRBD2 | TRBJ2-2 | TRBV10-3 | -
CASSRTVQETQYF | TGTGCCAGCTCACGAACAGTCCAAGAGACCCAGTACTTC | - | TRBJ2-5 | TRBV18 | -
CASRPADPYNEQFF | TGTGCCAGCAGACCAGCAGATCCCTACAATGAGCAGTTCTTC | - | TRBJ2-1 | TRBV28 | -
CASSFSGAGVRYEQYF | TGTGCCAGCAGTTTTTCTGGGGCAGGGGTTAGGTACGAGCAGTACTTC | - | TRBJ2-7 | TRBV28 | -
CASSSGQANTEAFF | TGCGCCAGCAGCTCGGGACAGGCAAACACTGAAGCTTTCTTT | TRBD1 | TRBJ1-1 | TRBV5-1 | -
CAWSFNRDSDGYTF | TGTGCCTGGAGCTTTAACCGGGACAGTGATGGCTACACCTTC | TRBD1 | TRBJ1-2 | TRBV30 | -
CASTQGPDIYGYTF | TGTGCCAGCACCCAGGGGCCGGACATCTATGGCTACACCTTC | - | TRBJ1-2 | TRBV28 | few
CASSQEEGKGSTEAFF | TGTGCCAGCAGCCAAGAGGAGGGGAAGGGAAGCACTGAAGCTTTCTTT | - | TRBJ1-1 | TRBV4-2 | few
CAWNLLNYGYTF | TGTGCCTGGAATCTCTTGAACTATGGCTACACCTTC | - | TRBJ1-2 | TRBV30 | -
CASRNREETQYF | TGTGCCAGCAGGAACAGAGAAGAGACCCAGTACTTC | - | TRBJ2-5 | TRBV27 | -
CASSLSGGWGYTGSYEQYF | TGTGCCAGCAGTTTATCGGGTGGTTGGGGTTATACAGGATCCTACGAGCAGTACTTC | - | TRBJ2-7 | TRBV28 | -
CASSQTVVSPGLGDNEQFF | TGCGCCAGCAGCCAAACGGTGGTGTCACCGGGACTGGGGGACAATGAGCAGTTCTTC | - | TRBJ2-1 | TRBV4-3 | -
CSVDAGNYGYTF | TGCAGCGTTGATGCGGGTAACTATGGCTACACCTTC | - | TRBJ1-2 | TRBV29-1 | -
CASSFGGAGQPQHF | TGTGCCAGCAGTTTTGGGGGGGCGGGCCAGCCCCAGCATTTT | - | TRBJ1-5 | TRBV28 | -
CAWSPGQGYNEQYF | TGTGCCTGGAGTCCGGGACAGGGCTACAACGAGCAGTACTTC | TRBD1 | TRBJ2-7 | TRBV30 | -
CASARTGGKGQETQYF | TGTGCCAGCGCCCGGACAGGGGGCAAAGGGCAAGAGACCCAGTACTTC | TRBD1 | TRBJ2-5 | TRBV25-1 | -
CASRTPGTGLRNEQFF | TGTGCCAGCAGAACCCCCGGGACAGGATTGAGGAATGAGCAGTTCTTC | TRBD1 | TRBJ2-1 | TRBV11-1 | -
CASSQDREGQETQYF | TGTGCCAGCAGCCAAGATCGGGAGGGTCAAGAGACCCAGTACTTC | TRBD2 | TRBJ2-5 | TRBV4-2 | -